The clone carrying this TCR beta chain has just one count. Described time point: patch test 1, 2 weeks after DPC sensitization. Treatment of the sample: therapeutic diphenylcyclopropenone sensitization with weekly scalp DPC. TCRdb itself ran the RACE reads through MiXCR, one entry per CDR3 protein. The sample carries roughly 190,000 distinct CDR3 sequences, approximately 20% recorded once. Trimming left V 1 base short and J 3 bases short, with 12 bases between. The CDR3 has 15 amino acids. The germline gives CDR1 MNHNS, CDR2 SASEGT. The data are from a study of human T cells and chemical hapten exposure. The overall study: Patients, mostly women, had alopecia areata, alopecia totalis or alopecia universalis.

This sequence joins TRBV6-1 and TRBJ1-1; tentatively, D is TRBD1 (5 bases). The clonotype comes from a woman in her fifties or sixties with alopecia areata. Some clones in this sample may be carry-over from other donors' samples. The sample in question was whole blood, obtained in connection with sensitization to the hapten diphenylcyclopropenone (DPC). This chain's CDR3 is CASSEVGDSHTEAFF. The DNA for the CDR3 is TGTGCCAGCAGTGAAGTTGGGGACTCCCACACTGAAGCTTTCTTT.